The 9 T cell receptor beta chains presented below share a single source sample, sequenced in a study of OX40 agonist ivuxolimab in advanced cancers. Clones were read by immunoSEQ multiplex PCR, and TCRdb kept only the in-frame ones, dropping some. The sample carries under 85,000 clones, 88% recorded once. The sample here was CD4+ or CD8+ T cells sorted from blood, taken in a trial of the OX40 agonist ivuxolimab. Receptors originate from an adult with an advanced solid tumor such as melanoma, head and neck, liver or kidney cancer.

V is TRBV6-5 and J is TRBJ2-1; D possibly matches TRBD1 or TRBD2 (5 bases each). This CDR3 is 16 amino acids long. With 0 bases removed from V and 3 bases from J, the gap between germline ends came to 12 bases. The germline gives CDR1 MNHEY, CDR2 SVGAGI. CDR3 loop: CASSYSSGTRYNEQFF. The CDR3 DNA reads TGTGCCAGCAGTTACTCGTCAGGGACGCGCTACAATGAGCAGTTCTTC.

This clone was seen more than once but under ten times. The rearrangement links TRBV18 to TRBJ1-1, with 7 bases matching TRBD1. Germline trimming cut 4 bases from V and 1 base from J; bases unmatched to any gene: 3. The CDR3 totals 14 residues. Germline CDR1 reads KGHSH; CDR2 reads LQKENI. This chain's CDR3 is CASSQDRTNTEAFF. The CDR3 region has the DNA TGTGCCAGCTCACAGGACAGGACGAACACTGAAGCTTTCTTT.

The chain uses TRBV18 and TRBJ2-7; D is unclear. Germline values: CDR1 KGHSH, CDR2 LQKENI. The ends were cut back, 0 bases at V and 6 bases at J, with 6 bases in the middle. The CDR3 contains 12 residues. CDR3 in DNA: TGTGCCAGCTCACCACCTTCGGGCGAGCAGTACTTC. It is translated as CASSPPSGEQYF.

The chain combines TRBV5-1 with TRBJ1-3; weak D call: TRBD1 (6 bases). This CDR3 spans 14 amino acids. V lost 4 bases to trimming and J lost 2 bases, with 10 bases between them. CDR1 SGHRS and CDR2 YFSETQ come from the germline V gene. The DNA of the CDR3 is TGCGCCAGCAGCCCAGGGGTAGCTGGAAACACCATATATTTT. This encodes CASSPGVAGNTIYF.

The CDR3 sequence: CASSLGEGEKLFF. The CDR3 DNA reads as TGTGCCAGCAGCTTAGGAGAGGGAGAAAAACTGTTTTTT. The rearrangement joins TRBV7-9 to TRBJ1-4, with D uncertain. Germline lookup yields CDR1 SEHNR and CDR2 FQNEAQ (reference sequence). The V and J ends lost 1 base and 8 bases respectively, with 8 bases between them. This CDR3 spans 13 amino acids.

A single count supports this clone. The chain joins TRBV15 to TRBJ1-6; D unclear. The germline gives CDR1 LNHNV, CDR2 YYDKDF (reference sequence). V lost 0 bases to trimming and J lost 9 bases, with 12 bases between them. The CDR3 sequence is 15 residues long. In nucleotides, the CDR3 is TGTGCCACCAGCAGAGATCGAGCCGAGGGTTCACCCCTCCACTTT. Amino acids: CATSRDRAEGSPLHF.

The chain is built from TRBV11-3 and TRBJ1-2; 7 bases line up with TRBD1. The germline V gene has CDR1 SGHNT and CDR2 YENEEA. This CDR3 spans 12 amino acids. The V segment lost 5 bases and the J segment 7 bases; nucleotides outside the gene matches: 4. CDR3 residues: CASSQGGSGYTF. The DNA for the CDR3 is TGTGCCAGCAGCCAGGGGGGGTCTGGCTACACCTTC.

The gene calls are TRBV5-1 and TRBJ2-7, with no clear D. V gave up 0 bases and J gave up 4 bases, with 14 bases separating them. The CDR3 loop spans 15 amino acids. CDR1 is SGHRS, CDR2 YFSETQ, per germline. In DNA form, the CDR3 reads TGCGCCAGCAGCTTGGCGGCCGCACCAGAGTACGAGCAGTACTTC. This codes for CASSLAAAPEYEQYF.

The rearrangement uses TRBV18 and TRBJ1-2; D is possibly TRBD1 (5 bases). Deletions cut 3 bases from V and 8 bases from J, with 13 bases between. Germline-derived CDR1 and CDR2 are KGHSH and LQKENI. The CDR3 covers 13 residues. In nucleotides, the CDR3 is TGTGCCAGCTCACCGGGCAGGGATGGCGGCTACACCTTC. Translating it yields CASSPGRDGGYTF.